One sample yielded the 26 T cell receptor beta chains listed below, sequenced in a study of control samples from healthy donors and cancer patients. Measured with immunoSEQ multiplex PCR; TCRdb has only the in-frame clones, and not every one. The table lists just under 65,000 clones, roughly 85% of them singletons. Sequencing used blood. All receptors come from a man aged 35-49 years in good health.

V and J are TRBV2 and TRBJ1-6; D gene uncertain. V lost 6 bases, J lost 9 bases, and 24 bases lay in between. CDR1 and CDR2 (germline): SNHLY, FYNNEI. This CDR3 region has 17 residues. This CDR3 reads CASRIIQQTPGSSPLHF. The CDR3 coding sequence is TGTGCCAGCAGGATTATCCAACAGACCCCGGGTAGTTCACCCCTCCACTTT.

J is TRBJ1-4 and V is TRBV5-1; unclear D gene. Germline values: CDR1 SGHRS, CDR2 YFSETQ. Trimming removed 4 bases at V and 5 bases at J, with 12 bases between. The CDR3 is 14 residues long. CDR3 in DNA: TGCGCCAGCAGCCTTATGGTGCGAAATGAAAAACTGTTTTTT. The encoded protein is CASSLMVRNEKLFF.

The V call is TRBV29-1, the J call TRBJ1-2, with D unresolved. CDR1 and CDR2 (germline): SQVTM, ANQGSEA. This CDR3 is built from 12 residues. The V and J ends lost 4 bases and 7 bases respectively, with 13 bases between them. The CDR3 nucleotides are TGCAGCGTTGCCAGTCTAAAGAGTGGCTACACCTTC. This translates into CSVASLKSGYTF.

This chain uses TRBV9 with TRBJ2-1, with TRBD2 matching 13 bases. The V segment lost 3 bases and the J segment 11 bases; nucleotides outside the gene matches: 11. Per germline, CDR1 SGDLS and CDR2 YYNGEE. The CDR3 covers 16 residues. The CDR3 DNA follows: TGTGCCAGCAGCGCCGAAACTAGCGGGAGGGTGTCGAAGCAGTTCTTC. This encodes CASSAETSGRVSKQFF.

The chain uses TRBV20-1 and TRBJ2-1; 8 positions match TRBD1. J gave up 4 bases and V 3 bases, and 11 bases lay outside the gene matches. CDR1 is DFQATT, CDR2 SNEGSKA, per germline (reference sequence). The CDR3 totals 16 residues. CDR3 sequence: CSASRFGGQVYNEQFF. As DNA, the CDR3 is TGCAGTGCTAGTCGGTTCGGGGGACAGGTGTACAATGAGCAGTTCTTC.

V is TRBV27 and J is TRBJ2-1, with a possible D match to TRBD2 (7 bases). V was trimmed by 6 bases and J by 8 bases, leaving 14 bases between them. The germline V gene has CDR1 MNHEY and CDR2 SMNVEV (reference sequence). The CDR3 spans 13 residues. DNA of the CDR3: TGTGCCAGCAGGAGGGGGGGGAGTGATGAGCAGTTCTTC. Residues: CASRRGGSDEQFF.

The chain uses TRBV9 and TRBJ1-4; 8 nucleotides match TRBD1. Germline CDR1 is SGDLS and CDR2 is YYNGEE. The length of the CDR3 is 16 residues. V shed 0 bases and J 7 bases; nucleotides not matched to a gene: 8. CDR3: CASSVEKGQGAEKLFF. DNA of the CDR3: TGTGCCAGCAGCGTAGAAAAGGGGCAGGGGGCTGAAAAACTGTTTTTT.

CDR3 loop: CSVEKDLAFF. Here the CDR3 DNA reads TGCAGCGTTGAAAAGGACTTAGCTTTCTTT. The chain couples TRBV29-1 to TRBJ1-1; no firm D call. V was pared by 2 bases and J by 10 bases, with 8 bases between. The CDR3 has 10 residues. Germline CDR1 reads SQVTM; CDR2 reads ANQGSEA.

DNA of the CDR3: TGCAGTGCTAGTCCTAAAAGGGCTAGCGGGAGCACAGATACGCAGTATTTT. Amino acids: CSASPKRASGSTDTQYF. V is TRBV20-1 and J is TRBJ2-3; TRBD2 matches at 8 bases. The CDR3 totals 17 residues. V lost 3 bases, J lost 0 bases, and 11 bases stayed unmatched. Germline loops: CDR1 DFQATT, CDR2 SNEGSKA (reference sequence).

The chain employs TRBV29-1 and TRBJ1-1; D possibly corresponds to TRBD1 (6 bases). The CDR3 loop spans 11 amino acids. Per germline, CDR1 SQVTM and CDR2 ANQGSEA. V lost 7 bases, J lost 9 bases, and 15 bases lay in between. Written as DNA, the CDR3 is TGCAGCGGGACAGTTGGGGGACAAGCTTTCTTT. Its protein is CSGTVGGQAFF.

The J gene is TRBJ2-7, the V gene TRBV6-2 or TRBV6-3; 10 bases match TRBD1. This CDR3 contains 14 residues. Germline V gene data show CDR1 as MNHEY and CDR2 as SVGEGT. With 2 bases clipped from V and 3 bases from J, the junction kept 1 base outside the gene matches. The CDR3: CASSYRTGGYEQYF. The DNA of the CDR3 is TGTGCCAGCAGTTACCGGACAGGGGGCTACGAGCAGTACTTC.

This clone was observed once. The chain carries TRBV4-3 and TRBJ2-3, with D unclear. CDR1 and CDR2 from the germline V gene are LGHNA and YSLEER. The CDR3 spans 15 residues. With 1 base removed from V and 3 bases from J, the gap between germline ends came to 11 bases. DNA for the CDR3: TGCGCCAGCAGCCAAGGGCTGGGCCCGACAGATACGCAGTATTTT. Translated: CASSQGLGPTDTQYF.

The gene calls are TRBV13 and TRBJ2-7; possibly TRBD1 or TRBD2 for D (5 bases each). This CDR3 comprises 14 residues. The germline CDR1 and CDR2 sequences are PRHDT and FYEKMQ (reference sequence). Trimming took 4 bases from V and 4 from J, leaving 14 bases between them. DNA of the CDR3: TGTGCCAGCAGCTGGGGACCCACTACTTACGAGCAGTACTTC. As protein: CASSWGPTTYEQYF.

The chain carries TRBV19 and TRBJ1-4, with D uncertain. Trimming removed 9 bases at V and 0 bases at J, with 8 bases between. This CDR3 has 13 amino acids. Germline-derived CDR1 and CDR2 are LNHDA and SQIVND (reference sequence). CDR3 DNA: TGTGCCAGCCGGACGTCAACTAATGAAAAACTGTTTTTT. This codes for CASRTSTNEKLFF.

The chain is built from TRBV5-1 and TRBJ1-1, with D possibly being TRBD1 (6 bases). The CDR3 extends over 14 amino acids. Germline V gives CDR1 SGHRS, CDR2 YFSETQ. Trimming removed 2 bases at V and 5 bases at J, with 13 bases between. Here the CDR3 DNA reads TGCGCCAGCAGCTTTCTGGCAGGGGAGACTGAAGCTTTCTTT. Protein: CASSFLAGETEAFF.

This sequence joins TRBV30 and TRBJ1-6; D perhaps matches TRBD1 (5 bases). Germline V CDR1 and CDR2: GTSNPN, SVGIG (reference sequence). Trimming left V 3 bases short and J 8 bases short, with 14 bases between. CDR3 length: 14 amino acids. The CDR3 loop is CAWSVRDGYSPLHF. In DNA, the CDR3 is TGTGCCTGGAGCGTTCGGGACGGCTATTCACCCCTCCACTTT.

The V call is TRBV6-2 or TRBV6-3, the J call TRBJ1-2; D unresolved. V lost 1 base and J 6 bases, leaving 12 bases between the germline ends. Germline CDR1 and CDR2: MNHEY and SVGEGT. The CDR3 is made up of 14 amino acids. The CDR3 DNA reads TGTGCCAGCAGTTACTATCCGGGTATGAATGGCTACACCTTC. It is translated as CASSYYPGMNGYTF.

The rearrangement joins TRBV6-5 to TRBJ2-1; D possibly corresponds to TRBD1 (6 bases). CDR3 length: 15 amino acids. The V end lost 7 bases, the J end lost 1 base, and 14 bases lay between the germline ends. Germline CDR1 is MNHEY and CDR2 is SVGAGI. The CDR3 is CASTKGGSSYNEQFF. The CDR3 bases are TGTGCCAGCACTAAAGGGGGTTCATCCTACAATGAGCAGTTCTTC.

The gene calls are TRBV6-5 and TRBJ2-5; 8 positions match TRBD1. Germline lookup yields CDR1 MNHEY and CDR2 SVGAGI. V was pared by 7 bases and J by 6 bases, with 13 bases of the junction left unmatched. The CDR3 has 15 amino acids. CDR3 sequence: CASTARAGGLKTQYF. CDR3 nucleotide sequence: TGTGCCAGCACCGCGCGGGCAGGGGGCTTAAAGACCCAGTACTTC.

The chain uses TRBV5-6 and TRBJ1-2, with 7 bases aligning to TRBD1. Unmatched junction bases numbered 9, after V lost 4 bases and J lost 6 bases. This CDR3 region has 14 residues. Germline lookup yields CDR1 SGHDT and CDR2 YYEEEE. CDR3 DNA sequence: TGTGCCAGCAGCCGGAGGCGTACAGGGGATGGCTACACCTTC. This translates into CASSRRRTGDGYTF.

V and J are TRBV6-6 and TRBJ1-2, with TRBD1 identical over 7 bases. Trimming took 8 bases from V and 5 from J; bases not matched to a gene: 8. The V gene's germline CDR1 is MNHNY and CDR2 SVGAGI (reference sequence). The CDR3 extends over 13 amino acids. The CDR3 protein is CASCPGTAYGYTF. In nucleotides, the CDR3 is TGTGCCAGCTGCCCCGGGACAGCTTATGGCTACACCTTC.

The chain is built from TRBV3-1 (or the pseudogene TRBV3-2) and TRBJ2-5, with D hard to call. CDR1 LGHDT and CDR2 YNNKEL come from the germline V gene (reference sequence). The CDR3 contains 12 residues. V was cut by 3 bases and J by 0 bases, with 2 bases left in between. The CDR3 spells CASSQYQETQYF. The CDR3 DNA sequence: TGTGCCAGCAGCCAGTACCAAGAGACCCAGTACTTC.

The rearrangement uses TRBV15 and TRBJ2-3, with D tentatively TRBD1 or TRBD2 (5 bases each). Deletions cut 0 bases from V and 6 bases from J, with 16 bases between. This CDR3 has 16 amino acids. Germline assignment: CDR1 LNHNV and CDR2 YYDKDF (reference sequence). As DNA, the CDR3 is TGTGCCACCAGCAGAGATCTTAGCGAGGGGATTGATACGCAGTATTTT. Its translation: CATSRDLSEGIDTQYF.

The chain employs TRBV19 and TRBJ2-7; tentatively, D is TRBD1 or TRBD2 (6 bases each). Trimming cost V 4 bases and J 7 bases, with 17 bases left between them. Per the germline V gene, CDR1 is LNHDA and CDR2 is SQIVND (reference sequence). CDR3 size: 14 residues. CDR3 sequence reads: CASSTQGSGREQYF. Here the CDR3 DNA reads TGTGCCAGTAGTACCCAGGGGAGCGGGCGAGAGCAGTACTTC.

The V gene is TRBV30, the J gene TRBJ2-3; D remains unclear. CDR1 is GTSNPN, CDR2 SVGIG, per germline (reference sequence). With 3 bases removed from V and 7 bases from J, the gap between germline ends came to 8 bases. The length of the CDR3 is 11 residues. The CDR3 sequence: CAWRLGNTQYF. DNA for the CDR3: TGTGCCTGGAGGTTAGGGAATACGCAGTATTTT. Combining the CDR3 with reference TRBV30 and TRBJ2-3 gives the whole variable domain SQTIHQWPATLVQPVGSPLSLECTVEGTSNPNLYWYRQAAGRGLQLLFYSVGIGQISSEVPQNLSASRPQDRQFILSSKKLLLSDSGFYLCAWRLGNTQYFGPGTRLTVL.

The rearrangement joins TRBV30 to TRBJ1-2; unclear D gene. This CDR3 contains 12 residues. Germline V gene lookup returns CDR1 GTSNPN and CDR2 SVGIG (reference sequence). The V end was cut by 2 bases, the J end by 6 bases, with 10 bases between. For the CDR3, the DNA is TGTGCCTGGAGTCTCCAGGTGCATGGCTACACCTTC. Its protein product is CAWSLQVHGYTF.